This is a list of T cell receptor beta chains from one sample in a study of shared clonotypes between healthy human individuals. Sequencing used immunoSEQ multiplex PCR; TCRdb keeps in-frame clones, though not all of them. The sample has some 2,000,000 clones; about 95% are singletons. Sequenced: naive CD8+ T cells sorted from blood. The origin of the receptors is a man aged 18 to 35 in good health. CDR3s include the opening cysteine and the closing phenylalanine or tryptophan. Fields, in order: V gene, clone size, J gene, D gene, CDR3 DNA, CDR3 protein. The D gene is left open where the match is weak. Where a row states a size, it is once, few, many or the class of an expanded clone; other rows omit it.

>TRBV4-2|NA|TRBJ2-5|TRBD1
TGTGCCAGCAGCCAAGCCCTCGGGACAGGGGGTCCCCAGTACTTC
CASSQALGTGGPQYF
>TRBV28|NA|TRBJ2-7|NA
TGTGCCAGCAGTTACCTTGACACGAACTACGAGCAGTACTTC
CASSYLDTNYEQYF
>TRBV11-2|NA|TRBJ2-2|TRBD2
TGTGCCAGCAGCTTTGAAGCGGGGGGGCCCGCCGGGGAGCTGTTTTTT
CASSFEAGGPAGELFF
>TRBV21-1|NA|TRBJ1-6|NA
TGTGCCAGCAACAAAGACCCTACAGGGGGCGCATCCTATAATTCACCCCTCCACTTT
CASNKDPTGGASYNSPLHF
>TRBV11-2|NA|TRBJ2-7|TRBD2
TGTGCCAGCAGCTTAACGGGGACTAGCGGGAGTTCGTACGAGCAGTACTTC
CASSLTGTSGSSYEQYF
>TRBV5-6|NA|TRBJ2-7|NA
TGTGCCAGCAGCCCATGGACATTGTACGAGCAGTACTTC
CASSPWTLYEQYF
>TRBV7-9|once|TRBJ1-4|NA
TGTGCCAGCAGCCCCCCGCTACCCTCCGCTGCAACTAATGAAAAACTGTTTTTT
CASSPPLPSAATNEKLFF
>TRBV27|NA|TRBJ1-1|NA
TGTGCCGCGGGCTGGAGCACTGAAGCTTTCTTT
CAAGWSTEAFF
>TRBV10-2|NA|TRBJ2-7|NA
TGCGCCAGCAGCCCCTCCTACGAGCAGTACTTC
CASSPSYEQYF
>TRBV11-2|NA|TRBJ1-1|NA
TGTGCCAGCAGCTTAGTAACAGTCATGAACACTGAAGCTTTCTTT
CASSLVTVMNTEAFF
>TRBV27|few|TRBJ1-5|NA
TGTGCCAGCAGTTTGAGGGACGGCAATCAGCCCCAGCATTTT
CASSLRDGNQPQHF
>TRBV6-5|NA|TRBJ1-1|NA
TGTGCCAGCAGTTACGGGGAAAGGGACACTGAAGCTTTCTTT
CASSYGERDTEAFF
>TRBV14|NA|TRBJ2-7|NA
TGTGCCAGCAGCCAATTGGACTTCTACGAGCAGTACTTC
CASSQLDFYEQYF
>TRBV9|few|TRBJ1-4|NA
TGTGCCAGCAGCGAAGGGGGAAGAGAAAAACTGTTTTTT
CASSEGGREKLFF
>TRBV6-5|NA|TRBJ2-7|NA
TGTGCCAGCAGCTACGGTGCCAGACCCTACGAGCAGTACTTC
CASSYGARPYEQYF
>TRBV7-9|NA|TRBJ2-3|TRBD1
TGTGCCAGCAGCCCCCCGGGACAGTCCACAGATACGCAGTATTTT
CASSPPGQSTDTQYF
>TRBV4-2|NA|TRBJ1-2|NA
TGTGCCAGCAGCCAAGGACGTGGCTACACCTTC
CASSQGRGYTF
>TRBV12-5|NA|TRBJ2-3|NA
TGTGCTACTGGACTATCCGGGATAGATACGCAGTATTTT
CATGLSGIDTQYF
>TRBV19|NA|TRBJ2-7|NA
TGTGCCAGTAGTATGAGCCGGGACGACCCAACCTACGAGCAGTACTTC
CASSMSRDDPTYEQYF
>TRBV5-6|NA|TRBJ1-2|NA
TGTGCCAGCAGCAGCGGGCCGGGGAACAACTATGGCTACACCTTC
CASSSGPGNNYGYTF